This T cell receptor (beta chain) derives from a study of cytomegalovirus exposure and HLA in healthy donors. PCR amplification relied on 60 Vbeta primers (plus 13 Jbeta primers). The table came from immunoSEQ multiplex PCR; TCRdb's copy has only in-frame clones and leaves some out. The sample carries 110,000 or so clones, about 78% recorded once. Looked up from germline, CDR1 is SEHNR and CDR2 is FQNEAQ (reference sequence). Trimming stripped 2 bases from V and 4 bases from J, with 20 bases between. The CDR3 sequence is 17 residues long. The sample consisted of PBMCs. This chain uses TRBV7-9 with TRBJ1-2; D gene ambiguous. The TCR sequence derives from a woman between 25 and 40 years old in good health and CMV-seropositive. DNA of the CDR3: TGTGCCAGCAGCTTAACCCCTCTTGGAGGGATTCCCTATGGCTACACCTTC. It is translated as CASSLTPLGGIPYGYTF.